The entry below gives a single T cell receptor beta chain sequence along with its context. The CDR3 extends over 11 amino acids. The germline V gene encodes CDR1 DFQATT and CDR2 SNEGSKA (reference sequence). V dropped 5 bases and J dropped 10 bases, with 12 bases sitting between them. These data belong to a study of blood T cell repertoires in COVID-19. The method was immunoSEQ multiplex PCR; TCRdb's version includes in-frame clones alone and lacks a portion of them. The sample contains 140,000 to 150,000 clones, 85% to 90% of which appear only once. The V call is TRBV20-1, the J call TRBJ2-1; D may be TRBD2 (7 bases). The specimen sequenced was peripheral blood. This TCR came from a man between 60 and 75 years old with active or convalescent COVID-19. CDR3 sequence reads: CSAGGGEEQFF. For the CDR3, the DNA is TGCAGTGCTGGGGGGGGCGAAGAGCAGTTCTTC.